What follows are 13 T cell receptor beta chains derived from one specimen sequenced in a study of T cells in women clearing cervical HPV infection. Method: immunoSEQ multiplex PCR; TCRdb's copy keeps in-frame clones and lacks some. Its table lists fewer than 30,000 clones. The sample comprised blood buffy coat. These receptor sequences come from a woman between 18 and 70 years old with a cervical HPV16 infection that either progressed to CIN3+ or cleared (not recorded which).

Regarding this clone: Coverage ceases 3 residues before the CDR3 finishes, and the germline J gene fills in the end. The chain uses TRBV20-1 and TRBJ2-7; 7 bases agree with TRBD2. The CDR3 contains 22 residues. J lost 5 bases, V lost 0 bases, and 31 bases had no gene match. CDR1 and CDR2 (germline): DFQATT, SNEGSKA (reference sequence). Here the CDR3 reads CSARDPNPEARGVHTPEDEQYF. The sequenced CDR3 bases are TGCAGTGCTAGAGATCCTAACCCCGAAGCACGGGGGGTCCACACCCCGGAGGACGAG.

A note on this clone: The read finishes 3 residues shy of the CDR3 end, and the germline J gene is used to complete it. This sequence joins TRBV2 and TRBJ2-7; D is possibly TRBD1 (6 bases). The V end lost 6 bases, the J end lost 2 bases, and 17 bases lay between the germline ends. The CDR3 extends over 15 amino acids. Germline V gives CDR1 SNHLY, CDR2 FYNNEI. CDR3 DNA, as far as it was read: TGTGCCAGCAGGCCGGACAGAAGTGGGACCTACGAG. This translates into CASRPDRSGTYE. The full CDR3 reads CASRPDRSGTYEQYF.

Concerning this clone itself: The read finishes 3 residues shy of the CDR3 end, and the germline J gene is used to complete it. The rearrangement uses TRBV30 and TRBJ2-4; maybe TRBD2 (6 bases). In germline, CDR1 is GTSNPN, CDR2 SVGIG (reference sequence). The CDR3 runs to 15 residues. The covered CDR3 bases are TGTGCCTGGAGTGTAGCCTCCGGGGGACCTAATGGT. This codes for CAWSVASGGPNG. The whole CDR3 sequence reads CAWSVASGGPNGQYF.

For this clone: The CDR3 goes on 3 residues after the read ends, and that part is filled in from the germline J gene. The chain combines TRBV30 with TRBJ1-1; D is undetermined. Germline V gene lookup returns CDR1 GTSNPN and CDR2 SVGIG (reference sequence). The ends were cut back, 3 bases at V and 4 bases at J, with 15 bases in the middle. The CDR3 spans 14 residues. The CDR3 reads CAWRRRDGVTEAFF. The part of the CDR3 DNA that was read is TGTGCCTGGAGGAGGCGGGATGGCGTCACTGAA.

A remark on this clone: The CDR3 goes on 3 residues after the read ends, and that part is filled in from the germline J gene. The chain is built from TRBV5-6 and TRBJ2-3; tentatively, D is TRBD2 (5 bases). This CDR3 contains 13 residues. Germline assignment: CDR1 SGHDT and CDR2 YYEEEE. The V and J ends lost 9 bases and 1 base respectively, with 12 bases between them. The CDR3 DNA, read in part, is TGTGCCACCTGGGGAGCGGGCACAGATACG. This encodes CATWGAGTDT. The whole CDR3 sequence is CATWGAGTDTQYF. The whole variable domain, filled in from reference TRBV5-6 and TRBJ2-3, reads DAGVTQSPTHLIKTRGQQVTLRCSPKSGHDTVSWYQQALGQGPQFIFQYYEEEERQRGNFPDRFSGHQFPNYSSELNVNALLLGDSALYLCATWGAGTDTQYFGPGTRLTVL.

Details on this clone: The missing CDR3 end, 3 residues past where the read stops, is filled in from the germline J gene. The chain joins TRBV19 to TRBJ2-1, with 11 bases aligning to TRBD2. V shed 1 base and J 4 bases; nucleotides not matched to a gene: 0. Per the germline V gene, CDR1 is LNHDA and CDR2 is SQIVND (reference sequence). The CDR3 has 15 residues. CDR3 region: CASSIGTSGYNEQFF. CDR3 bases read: TGTGCCAGTAGTATAGGGACTAGCGGGTACAATGAG.

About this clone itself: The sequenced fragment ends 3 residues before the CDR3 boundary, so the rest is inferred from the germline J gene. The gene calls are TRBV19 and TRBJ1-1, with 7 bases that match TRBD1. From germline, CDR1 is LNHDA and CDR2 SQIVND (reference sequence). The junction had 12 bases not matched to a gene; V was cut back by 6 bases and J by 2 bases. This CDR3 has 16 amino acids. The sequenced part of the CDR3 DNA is TGTGCCAGTAGCCTCACCCGACAGGGCGTAAACACTGAA. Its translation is CASSLTRQGVNTE. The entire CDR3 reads CASSLTRQGVNTEAFF. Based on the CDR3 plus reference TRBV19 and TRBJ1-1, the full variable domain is DGGITQSPKYLFRKEGQNVTLSCEQNLNHDAMYWYRQDPGQGLRLIYYSQIVNDFQKGDIAEGYSVSREKKESFPLTVTSAQKNPTAFYLCASSLTRQGVNTEAFFGQGTRLTVV.

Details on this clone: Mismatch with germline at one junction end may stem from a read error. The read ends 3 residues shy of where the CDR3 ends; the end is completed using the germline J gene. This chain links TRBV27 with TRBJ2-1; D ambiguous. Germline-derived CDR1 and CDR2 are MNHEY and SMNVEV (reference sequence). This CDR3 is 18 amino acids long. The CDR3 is CASSLSAPTNLDYSEQFF. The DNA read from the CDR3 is TGTGCCAGCAGTTTATCAGCTCCTACCAACCTGGATTACAGTGAG.

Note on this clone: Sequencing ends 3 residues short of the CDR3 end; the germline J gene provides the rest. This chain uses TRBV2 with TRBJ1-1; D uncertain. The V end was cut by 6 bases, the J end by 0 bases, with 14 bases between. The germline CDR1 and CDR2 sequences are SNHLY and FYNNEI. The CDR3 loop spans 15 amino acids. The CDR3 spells CASRYSRHMNTEAFF. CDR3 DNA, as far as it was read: TGTGCCAGCAGATACTCGCGGCACATGAACACTGAA.

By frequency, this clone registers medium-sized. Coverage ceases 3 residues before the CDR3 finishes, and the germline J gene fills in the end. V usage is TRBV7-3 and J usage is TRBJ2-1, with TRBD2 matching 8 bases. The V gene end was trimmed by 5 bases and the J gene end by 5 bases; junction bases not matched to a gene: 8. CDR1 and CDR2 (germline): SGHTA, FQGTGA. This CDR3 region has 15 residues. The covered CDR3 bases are TGTGCCAGCAGCCTCCTAGCGGGTGAACACAATGAG. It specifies CASSLLAGEHNE. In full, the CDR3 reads CASSLLAGEHNEQFF.

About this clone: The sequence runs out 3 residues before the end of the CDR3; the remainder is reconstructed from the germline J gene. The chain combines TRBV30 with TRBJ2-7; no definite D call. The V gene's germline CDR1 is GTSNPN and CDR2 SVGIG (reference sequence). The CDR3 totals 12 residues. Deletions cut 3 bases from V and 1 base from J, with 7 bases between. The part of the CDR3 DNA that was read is TGTGCCTGGAGGTTAGTTTCCTACGAG. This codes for CAWRLVSYE. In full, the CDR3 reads CAWRLVSYEQYF.

The sequenced CDR3 bases are TGTGCCAGCAGTGAACATGACACCCAAGGTGTCCAGCCC. Its translation is CASSEHDTQGVQP. The full-length CDR3 reads as CASSEHDTQGVQPQHF. The rearrangement uses TRBV6-1 and TRBJ1-5; D is uncertain. The read falls 3 residues short of the CDR3 end, and the missing part is taken from the germline J gene. The CDR3 is made up of 16 amino acids. Trimming left V 2 bases short and J 7 bases short, with 18 bases between. CDR1 and CDR2 from the germline V gene are MNHNS and SASEGT.

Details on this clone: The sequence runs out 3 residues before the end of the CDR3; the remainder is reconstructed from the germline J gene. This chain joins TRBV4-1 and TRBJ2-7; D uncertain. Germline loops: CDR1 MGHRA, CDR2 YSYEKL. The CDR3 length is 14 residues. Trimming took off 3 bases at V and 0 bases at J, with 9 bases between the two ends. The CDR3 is CASSHYYISYEQYF. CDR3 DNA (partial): TGCGCCAGCAGCCACTACTACATCTCCTACGAG.